This T cell receptor (beta chain) was sequenced for a study of cytomegalovirus exposure and HLA in healthy donors (dated by TCRdb to 2016 to 2017). Concerning the study at large: According to a later analysis, the roughly 130 validation repertoires were produced on the same platform as the 600 to 850 repertoires of the first cohort. To predict cytomegalovirus infection status, the study combined high-throughput TCR immunosequencing, statistical association of individual TCRs with disease status, and machine learning. Besides the first cohort of approximately 710 subjects, a separate validation cohort made up of roughly 120 different subjects was used. The study aimed to test whether signatures of past pathogen exposure could be identified by cataloging public T cell receptors.

The donors belonged to the validation cohort of over a hundred subjects, which was separate from the roughly 670-subject first cohort. The library was obtained by the immunoSEQ multiplex PCR assay. Under the source paper's analysis protocol: A statistical classification framework was built for diagnosing cytomegalovirus status from the catalog of TCR beta chain sequences. This immuneACCESS table, as held by TCRdb, lists in-frame sequences with V and J called but not all clones. Of the missing ones, under half trace to an unresolved V gene in checked studies; the others have no known cause. Clonal size and the V and J genes are those of that table, whereas D and trimming came from the DNA. This sample comprises under 250,000 clones, roughly 91% of them detected only once. More than 1.5% of the sample belongs to the ten largest clones. The study at large found these results: A total of roughly 160 TCR beta chains were listed by the study as associated with cytomegalovirus. Most TCR sequences were seen in very few donors, while some public TCRs were found in many individuals. Of the cluster scores, 94% were above 0 in a later analysis, which found that TCRs clustered in the first cohort also tended to co-occur in the 120 or so validation repertoires. All 120 repertoires were used to score co-occurrence in the validation cohort in a later analysis, because that analysis had no HLA typing for the cohort. In vitro tests confirmed that a few of the cytomegalovirus-associated TCR beta chains recognize cytomegalovirus antigens. In both the original and validation cohorts, the classifier was reported to diagnose cytomegalovirus status with high specificity and sensitivity. According to the authors, the approach could potentially be generalized to other disease states and immunological phenotypes.

Note on this clone: What this receptor recognizes is not known. Nothing much larger sits one base from this clone, and base qualities are not available.

Reading the germline V gene (reference sequence) gives CDR1 LNHNV and CDR2 YYDKDF. From the cysteine up to the phenylalanine, the CDR3 has a length of 16 residues. Only the CDR3 region is kept as DNA, spanning 48 bases read in frame from base 1. Ends trimmed: V by 3 bases, J by 4 bases; bases unmatched to a gene: 10. This sequence uses TRBV15 and TRBJ2-5; 8 bases in the middle match TRBD1. Sequenced: PBMCs. The origin of this receptor is a woman between 18 and 29 years old in good health and CMV-seropositive. CDR3 reads: CATSRSGGRSGETQYF. The bases are TGTGCCACCAGCAGGTCAGGGGGCAGGAGTGGAGAGACCCAGTACTTC.